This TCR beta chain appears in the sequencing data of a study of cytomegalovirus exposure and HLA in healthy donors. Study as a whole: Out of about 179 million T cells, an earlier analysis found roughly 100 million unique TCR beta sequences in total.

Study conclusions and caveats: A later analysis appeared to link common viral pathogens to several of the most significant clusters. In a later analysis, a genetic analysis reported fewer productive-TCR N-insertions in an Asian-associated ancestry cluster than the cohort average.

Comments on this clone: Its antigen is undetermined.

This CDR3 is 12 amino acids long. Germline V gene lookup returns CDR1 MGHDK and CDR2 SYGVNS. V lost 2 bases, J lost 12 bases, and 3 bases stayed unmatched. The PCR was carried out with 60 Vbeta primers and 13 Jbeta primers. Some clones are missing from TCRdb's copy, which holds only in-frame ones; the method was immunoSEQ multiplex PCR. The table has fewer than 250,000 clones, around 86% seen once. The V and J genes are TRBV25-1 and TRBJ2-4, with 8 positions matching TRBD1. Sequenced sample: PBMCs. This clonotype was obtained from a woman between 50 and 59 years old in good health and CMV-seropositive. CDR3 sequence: CASSEGTGPQYF. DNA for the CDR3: TGTGCCAGCAGTGAAGGGACAGGCCCTCAGTACTTC.